Below, one T cell receptor (beta chain) is given with its context. Antigen unknown. TCRdb re-called the 5' RACE reads with MiXCR, one entry per CDR3 protein. The sample comprises nearly 900,000 distinct CDR3 sequences, approximately 13% of which are singletons, and 1.5% to 2% rests with the top ten. Germline V gives CDR1 SNHLY, CDR2 FYNNEI. There are 14 residues in the CDR3. The V gene end was trimmed by 8 bases and the J gene end by 5 bases; junction bases not matched to a gene: 10. The data were taken from a study of identical twins. Points from the study as a whole: Out-of-frame alpha sequences shared between twins exhibited an excess of low generation probability. It was out-of-frame TCR alpha sharing in monozygotic twins that models underestimated. Potential partial confounding of zero-insertion analyses by invariant MAIT and iNKT cells was noted.

The same sample was also studied in work on yellow fever vaccine responses in identical twins.

Sequencing was carried out using PBMCs. The source of this sequence is a woman younger than 35 in good health. The V call is TRBV2, the J call TRBJ2-7; 9 nucleotides agree with TRBD1. DNA for the CDR3: TGTGCCAGCGTCCGGGACAGGGAGGGCCACGAGCAGTACTTC. It yields the protein CASVRDREGHEQYF.